This T cell receptor (beta chain) was recorded in a study of T cell repertoires in aging, cancer and after chemotherapy (dated by TCRdb to between 2017 and 2020). For context, the study as a whole: The donors fell into six age groups ranging from 30 or younger to 70 or older, and each group had at least three individuals. In the hematological group, paired pre- and post-chemotherapy samples were obtained from chronic lymphocytic leukemia patients treated with fludarabine- or bendamustine-based regimens. The complete dataset included some 10 million TCR reads. To examine immunoaging and T cell reconstitution after chemotherapy, the study profiled TCR beta repertoires in peripheral blood from healthy donors and cancer patients. Alongside 95 to 100 healthy donors serving as a reference group, the cohort included some 220 cancer patients, of whom some 91 had hematological cancers and fewer than 130 had solid cancers. General findings and caveats noted by the study authors: The authors noted that the repertoire data do not allow conclusions about immunological memory after chemotherapy. In both cancer cohorts, median generation probability rose over the chemotherapy interval, which suggests that the repertoire was reconstituted through rebound thymic output. Hematological cancer patients had infiltration of lymphoid organs, and this infiltration may itself impair thymic emigration or peripheral T cell expansion. Significantly lower blood TCR diversity and higher clonality were observed in untreated patients with hematological or solid cancers than in age-matched healthy donors. In healthy donors, the decline in TCR diversity with age was mainly explained by loss of richness, whereas in cancer patients loss of evenness was also found to contribute.

Turning to this clonotype: Its recognized antigen is unknown. Base qualities are missing; no much larger clone stands one base away.

Genomic DNA extracted from peripheral blood, rather than sorted cells or RNA, was used as the source for amplification of TCR beta rearrangements. V lost 5 bases and J lost 7 bases; the stretch between them is 23 bases long. The CDR3, cysteine through phenylalanine, is 16 amino acids long. Of the read, only the CDR3 DNA is kept; its 48 bases are in frame from base 1. As encoded in the germline V gene, CDR1 is MNHEY while CDR2 is SVGAGI. Rearranged TRB sequences spanning V, D and J segments were amplified in a multiplex touch-down PCR with a mixed TRB-A/B primer pool. Illumina adapters and sample indices were attached to the amplicons in two consecutive PCR reactions using Phusion HS II polymerase. Amplicons were gel-purified using the NucleoSpin Gel and PCR Clean-up kit and were subsequently checked with Qubit and an Agilent 2100 Bioanalyzer. Sequencing of libraries was carried out on an Illumina MiSeq in 600-cycle, single-indexed, paired-end runs. The original pipeline was this. Processing of the TRB sequences was carried out with MiXCR versions 2.12 and 3.0.5. Each unique CDR3 nucleotide sequence was counted as one clone, and only productive sequences with at least two reads were retained. Shannon diversity, evenness, clonality (one minus evenness), and alpha-parameterized diversity profiles from alpha 0 to 5 were included as repertoire metrics. The IGoR algorithm was used to compute generation probabilities of clones in paired pre- and post-chemotherapy samples. The raw public data were reprocessed by TCRdb itself: fastp quality trimming at Q25, MiXCR clonotype calling, in-frame beta chains only. Each CDR3 protein appears once, grouped with its most common genes and DNA. TCRdb, rather than the study authors, made the V and J calls. For this sample there are roughly 2,000 distinct CDR3 sequences; less than 75% appear just once. The leading ten clones occupy roughly 56% of the sample.

The rearranged segments are TRBV6-5 and TRBJ1-1; TRBD1 is possibly the D segment (6 matching bases). The TCR comes from a human donor with a blood cancer. The sample comprised blood. The CDR3 reads CASSTGMRTVLDEAFF. The nucleotide sequence reads as follows: TGTGCCAGCAGTACCGGAATGCGGACAGTTCTCGATGAAGCTTTCTTT.